This is a list of T cell receptor beta chains from one sample in a study of blood T cell repertoires in COVID-19. The assay was immunoSEQ multiplex PCR, and TCRdb's table has in-frame clones only and misses some. Of fewer than 300,000 clones detected, about 90% appear once; the ten largest clones hold around 2.5%. Material: peripheral blood. These receptors all come from a woman aged 45-59 years with acute or convalescent COVID-19. Each CDR3 is given with its conserved first and last residue. D genes are given only for firm matches. Rows give clone size only sometimes, using once, few, many, or a class for an expanded clone.

abundance	v_gene	d_gene	j_gene	CDR3nt	CDR3aa
-	TRBV6-2/TRBV6-3	-	TRBJ2-7	TGTGCCAGCAGTTACTCGGGGAGCTTATACGAGCAGTACTTC	CASSYSGSLYEQYF
-	TRBV7-9	-	TRBJ1-5	TGTGCCAGCAGCGCGGACTGGAATCAGCCCCAGCATTTT	CASSADWNQPQHF
-	TRBV7-9	TRBD1	TRBJ2-1	TGTGCCAGCATTTCATGGACAGGGGCCTACAATGAGCAGTTCTTC	CASISWTGAYNEQFF
once	TRBV15	-	TRBJ1-5	TGTGCCACCAGCAGAGATTCCCTTCTGGCCGGCAATCAGCCCCAGCATTTT	CATSRDSLLAGNQPQHF
-	TRBV28	TRBD1	TRBJ2-7	TGTGCCAGCAGCGGATCGACAGGGACGGTCTACGAGCAGTACTTC	CASSGSTGTVYEQYF
few	TRBV30	TRBD2	TRBJ2-7	TGTGCCTGGAGTTCTAGCGGGACGGAGCAGTACTTC	CAWSSSGTEQYF
-	TRBV2	-	TRBJ1-4	TGTGCCAGCAGTGATTATAGGACAGTGTATGAAAAACTGTTTTTT	CASSDYRTVYEKLFF
once	TRBV27	-	TRBJ2-3	TGTGCCAGCCGATCCTGGGAGATGAGGGCTGGCACAGATACGCAGTATTTT	CASRSWEMRAGTDTQYF
once	TRBV5-4	-	TRBJ2-3	TGTGCCAGCAGCTTGGGGCGAGGGAGCACAGATACGCAGTATTTT	CASSLGRGSTDTQYF
-	TRBV19	-	TRBJ2-1	TGTGCCAGTAGTGGGGTAGCGGCTGACTACAATGAGCAGTTCTTC	CASSGVAADYNEQFF
few	TRBV7-8	TRBD2	TRBJ2-1	TGTGCCAGCAGCGGTGGGACTAGCGTCTACAATGAGCAGTTCTTC	CASSGGTSVYNEQFF
-	TRBV27	TRBD1	TRBJ1-1	TGTGCCAGCAGATCATGGGACAGGGGGATGAACACTGAAGCTTTCTTT	CASRSWDRGMNTEAFF
-	TRBV18	TRBD1	TRBJ1-3	TGTGCCAGCTCCCGGGACAGTGGAAACACCATATATTTT	CASSRDSGNTIYF
-	TRBV24-1	-	TRBJ2-1	TGTGCCACCAGTGATAAGACAGATCGCTCCTACAATGAGCAGTTCTTC	CATSDKTDRSYNEQFF
-	TRBV27	TRBD1	TRBJ2-4	TGTGCCAGCAGTTTATTGACAGGGGTTAGAAACATTCAGTACTTC	CASSLLTGVRNIQYF
-	TRBV7-3	TRBD2	TRBJ2-1	TGTGCCAGCTCAAGGGCTAGCGGGAACAATGAGCAGTTCTTC	CASSRASGNNEQFF
-	TRBV11-3	TRBD2	TRBJ2-1	TGTGCCAGCAGCTTAGGGCTAGCGGGCGACAATGAGCAGTTCTTC	CASSLGLAGDNEQFF
once	TRBV11-2	TRBD2	TRBJ2-1	TGTGCCAGCAGCTTCAGGCCCCTCACTAGCGGGAGTGGCTATGAGCAGTTCTTC	CASSFRPLTSGSGYEQFF
-	TRBV9	TRBD2	TRBJ2-2	TGTGCCAGCAGCGTAGGTGGGACTAGCAGATACACCGGGGAGCTGTTTTTT	CASSVGGTSRYTGELFF
-	TRBV5-1	TRBD1	TRBJ1-1	TGCGCCAGCAGCTTTTGGCAGGGGGTTCGTGAAGCTTTCTTT	CASSFWQGVREAFF
-	TRBV4-1	TRBD1	TRBJ1-5	TGCGCCAGCAGCCAGTTTCGGACAGGGCCAGGTCAGCCCCAGCATTTT	CASSQFRTGPGQPQHF
-	TRBV28	-	TRBJ2-7	TGTGCCAGCATCTCGAGTAGAATCTACGAGCAGTACTTC	CASISSRIYEQYF
few	TRBV6-5	-	TRBJ2-7	TGTGCCAGCAGTTACGGGGCAGGGGGGACCTACGAGCAGTACTTC	CASSYGAGGTYEQYF
-	TRBV28	TRBD1	TRBJ1-2	TGTGCCAGCAGCCGAGGACAGGGGAACTATGGCTACACCTTC	CASSRGQGNYGYTF
-	TRBV2	TRBD1	TRBJ2-1	TGTGCCAGCAGAGAATCGGGACAGAACAATGAGCAGTTCTTC	CASRESGQNNEQFF
-	TRBV5-1	TRBD1	TRBJ1-4	TGCGCCAGCAAGGGACAGGGGGCGCCTAATGAAAAACTGTTTTTT	CASKGQGAPNEKLFF
-	TRBV20-1	-	TRBJ2-1	TGCAGTGCTTCTTACTACAATGAGCAGTTCTTC	CSASYYNEQFF
-	TRBV6-5	TRBD1	TRBJ2-2	TGTGCCAGCAGTCAACCAGGACAGGGGCCCGGGGAGCTGTTTTTT	CASSQPGQGPGELFF
-	TRBV4-3	-	TRBJ1-5	TGCGCCAGCAGCCAATACAGTTATCAGCCCCAGCATTTT	CASSQYSYQPQHF
-	TRBV6-5	TRBD1	TRBJ2-7	TGTGCCAGCGGGACAGAACAGGGGGGCGCCGCCGAGCAGTACTTC	CASGTEQGGAAEQYF
-	TRBV7-8	TRBD2	TRBJ2-1	TGTGCCAGCAGCTTAGTTGCGGGAGAGCGCTACAATGAGCAGTTCTTC	CASSLVAGERYNEQFF
-	TRBV6-4	-	TRBJ2-3	TGTGCCAGCAGTCCCGGGGGGCAGGGCACAGATACGCAGTATTTT	CASSPGGQGTDTQYF
-	TRBV11-3	TRBD1	TRBJ2-7	TGTGCCAGCAGCACCCAACCGGGACAGGGCTACGAGCAGTACTTC	CASSTQPGQGYEQYF
-	TRBV7-6	-	TRBJ1-1	TGTGCCACTAGGCCCCCCGGGGACACTGAAGCTTTCTTT	CATRPPGDTEAFF
-	TRBV28	TRBD1	TRBJ1-2	TGTGCCAGCAGTCGATACAGGGGCTCGGTTGGCTACACCTTC	CASSRYRGSVGYTF
-	TRBV27	TRBD1	TRBJ1-2	TGTGCCAGCAGTTCCCGGACAGGGAGGGATGGCTACACCTTC	CASSSRTGRDGYTF
-	TRBV6-2/TRBV6-3	-	TRBJ2-1	TGTGCCAGCAGTTACGCCCGCGATGAGCAGTTCTTC	CASSYARDEQFF
once	TRBV4-1	TRBD1	TRBJ1-2	TGCGCCAGCAGCCAAGTTCCGGGACAGCTACCGTATGGCTACACCTTC	CASSQVPGQLPYGYTF
-	TRBV28	-	TRBJ1-4	TGTGCCAGCAGTCCAGGTGGCTCCCACGAAAAACTGTTTTTT	CASSPGGSHEKLFF
-	TRBV29-1	-	TRBJ1-1	TGCAGCGCCTCAGCGAGGGGGTTAGGCACTGAAGCTTTCTTT	CSASARGLGTEAFF
-	TRBV5-1	-	TRBJ2-7	TGCGCCAGCAGCCGCTCTGATGTATGGGGGGACTTAAACGAGCAGTACTTC	CASSRSDVWGDLNEQYF
-	TRBV19	TRBD2	TRBJ2-1	TGTGCCAGTAGTATGAGGACTAGCGGGACTCGAGGAGTCTTC	CASSMRTSGTRGVF
once	TRBV6-6	-	TRBJ1-1	TGTGCCAGCAGTTACGAGGAGGAGCTGAACACTGAAGCTTTCTTT	CASSYEEELNTEAFF
-	TRBV11-2	TRBD1	TRBJ2-3	TGTGCCAGCAGCCCTGGGACAGGGCGAACAGATACGCAGTATTTT	CASSPGTGRTDTQYF
-	TRBV28	TRBD2	TRBJ2-2	TGTGCCAGCAGTTTAAGTACTTGGTGGCGGGAGTCGGGTACCGGGGAGCTGTTTTTT	CASSLSTWWRESGTGELFF
-	TRBV25-1	-	TRBJ2-1	TGTGCCAGCAGTGAAATCCACTCCTCCTACAATGAGCAGTTCTTC	CASSEIHSSYNEQFF
-	TRBV19	-	TRBJ2-4	TGTGCCAGTACCGGACTGGACAAAAACATTCAGTACTTC	CASTGLDKNIQYF
few	TRBV18	-	TRBJ2-2	TGTGCCAGCTCACCACCTAGCCAGGGCACCGGGGAGCTGTTTTTT	CASSPPSQGTGELFF
-	TRBV10-3	TRBD1	TRBJ2-7	TGTGCCATCAGTGTCCAGCGCCCCGGGACAGGGGACGAGCAGTACTTC	CAISVQRPGTGDEQYF
-	TRBV27	TRBD1	TRBJ1-2	TGTGCCAGCTCCAGGGGACAGGGTAACTATGGCTACACCTTC	CASSRGQGNYGYTF
-	TRBV5-1	-	TRBJ1-3	TGCGCCAGCAGCTTTGAGGGTCGGGGTGACACCATATATTTT	CASSFEGRGDTIYF
-	TRBV7-3	-	TRBJ1-6	TGTGCCAGCAGCTTAACTATGAATTCACCCCTCCACTTT	CASSLTMNSPLHF
few	TRBV11-3	TRBD2	TRBJ2-7	TGTGCCAGCAGCGAACTAGCGGGAGGGCGACAGTACTTC	CASSELAGGRQYF
-	TRBV3-1/TRBV3-2	-	TRBJ2-7	TGTGCCAGCAGCCAATCGACAGGTGCCTACGAGCAGTACTTC	CASSQSTGAYEQYF
-	TRBV20-1	-	TRBJ1-1	TGCAGTGCGAGGAGGAACACTGAAGCTTTCTTT	CSARRNTEAFF
-	TRBV9	TRBD1	TRBJ1-2	TGTGCCAGCAGCACCCGACAGGGTTCGACCTTCTATGGCTACACCTTC	CASSTRQGSTFYGYTF
-	TRBV24-1	TRBD1	TRBJ1-5	TGTGCCACCAGCGCCCGGGACAGGGGGTCGAATCAGCCCCAGCATTTT	CATSARDRGSNQPQHF